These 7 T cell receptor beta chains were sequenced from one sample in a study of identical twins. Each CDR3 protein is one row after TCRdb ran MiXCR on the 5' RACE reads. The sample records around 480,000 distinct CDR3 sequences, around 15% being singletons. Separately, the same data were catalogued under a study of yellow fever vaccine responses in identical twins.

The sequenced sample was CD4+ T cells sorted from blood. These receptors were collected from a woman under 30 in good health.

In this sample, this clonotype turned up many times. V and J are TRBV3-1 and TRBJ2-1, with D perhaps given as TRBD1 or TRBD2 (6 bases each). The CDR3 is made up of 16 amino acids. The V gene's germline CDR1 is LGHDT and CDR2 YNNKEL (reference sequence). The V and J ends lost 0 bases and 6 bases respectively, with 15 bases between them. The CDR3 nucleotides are TGTGCCAGCAGCCAAGATGGGGGGCTCGTTGGCAATGAGCAGTTCTTC. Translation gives CASSQDGGLVGNEQFF.

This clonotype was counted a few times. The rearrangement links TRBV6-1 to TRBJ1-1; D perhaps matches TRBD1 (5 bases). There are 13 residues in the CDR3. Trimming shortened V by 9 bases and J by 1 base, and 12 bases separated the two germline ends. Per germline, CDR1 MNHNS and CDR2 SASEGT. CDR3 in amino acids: CASNTGKNTEAFF. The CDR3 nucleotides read TGTGCCAGTAATACAGGAAAGAACACTGAAGCTTTCTTT.

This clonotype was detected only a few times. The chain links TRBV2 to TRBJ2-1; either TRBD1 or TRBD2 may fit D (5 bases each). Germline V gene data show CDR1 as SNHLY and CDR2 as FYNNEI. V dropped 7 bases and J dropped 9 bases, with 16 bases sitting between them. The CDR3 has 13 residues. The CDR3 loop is CASIPAGAGEQFF. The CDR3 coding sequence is TGTGCCAGCATCCCCGCTGGGGCGGGTGAGCAGTTCTTC. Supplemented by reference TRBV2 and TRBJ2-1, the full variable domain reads EPEVTQTPSHQVTQMGQEVILRCVPISNHLYFYWYRQILGQKVEFLVSFYNNEISEKSEIFDDQFSVERPDGSNFTLKIRSTKLEDSAMYFCASIPAGAGEQFFGPGTRLTVL.

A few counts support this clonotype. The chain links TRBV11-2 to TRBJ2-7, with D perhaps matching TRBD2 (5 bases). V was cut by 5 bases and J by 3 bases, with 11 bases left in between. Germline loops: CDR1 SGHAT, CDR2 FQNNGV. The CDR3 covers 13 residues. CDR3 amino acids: CASSRESRYEQYF. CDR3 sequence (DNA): TGTGCCAGCAGCCGGGAATCCCGCTACGAGCAGTACTTC.

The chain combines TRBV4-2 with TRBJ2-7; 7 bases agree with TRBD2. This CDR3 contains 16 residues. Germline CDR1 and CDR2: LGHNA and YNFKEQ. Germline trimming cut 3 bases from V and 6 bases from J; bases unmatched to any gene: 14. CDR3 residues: CASSHGGGGSSGEQYF. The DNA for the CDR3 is TGTGCCAGCAGCCACGGCGGGGGTGGAAGTAGTGGCGAGCAGTACTTC.

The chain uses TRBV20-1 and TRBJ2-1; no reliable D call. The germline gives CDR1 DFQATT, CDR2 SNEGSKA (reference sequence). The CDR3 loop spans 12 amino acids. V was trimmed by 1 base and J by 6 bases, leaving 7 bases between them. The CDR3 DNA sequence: TGCAGTGCTAGAGGAACCTCCAATGAGCAGTTCTTC. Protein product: CSARGTSNEQFF.

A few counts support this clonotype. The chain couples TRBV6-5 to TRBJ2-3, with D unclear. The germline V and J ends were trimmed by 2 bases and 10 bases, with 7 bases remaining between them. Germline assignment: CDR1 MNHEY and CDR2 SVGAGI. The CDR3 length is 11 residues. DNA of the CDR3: TGTGCCAGCAGTTACATGGGCGCGCAGTATTTT. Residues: CASSYMGAQYF.